This is a list of T cell receptor beta chains from one sample in a study of blood T cell repertoires in COVID-19. Profiling relied on immunoSEQ multiplex PCR, and the TCRdb table lists in-frame clones only, not all of them. The sample has about 140,000 clones; roughly three quarters are singletons. Sequencing was done on a sample of PBMCs or T cells enriched from blood (not recorded which). These receptors all stem from a woman aged 50 to 65 who had recovered from COVID-19. Each CDR3 is given with its conserved first and last residue. The D gene is left open where the match is weak.

>TRBD1|TRBV6-1|TRBJ1-4
TGTGCCAGCAGTGTCCACAGGGGGCTTGGGGCAACTAATGAAAAACTGTTTTTT
CASSVHRGLGATNEKLFF
>-|TRBV27|TRBJ2-3
TGTGCCAGCAGTTCAAGCCATCTCACAGATACGCAGTATTTT
CASSSSHLTDTQYF
>-|TRBV7-6|TRBJ2-3
TGTGCCAGCAGCTTGGGGGGATCTTTCACAGATACGCAGTATTTT
CASSLGGSFTDTQYF
>-|TRBV18|TRBJ2-7
TGTGCCAGCTCACCAAACCCTCAGGGGACCTACGAGCAGTACTTC
CASSPNPQGTYEQYF
>-|TRBV12-3/TRBV12-4|TRBJ1-1
TGTGCCAGCCGGGCGGGGGCCAGCACTGAAGCTTTCTTT
CASRAGASTEAFF
>TRBD1|TRBV29-1|TRBJ2-3
TGCAGCGTTGTACAGGGGGGCCCAGATACGCAGTATTTT
CSVVQGGPDTQYF
>-|TRBV5-5|TRBJ2-2
TGTGCCAGCAGCTTGAACCTACTCAACACCGGGGAGCTGTTTTTT
CASSLNLLNTGELFF
>TRBD1|TRBV2|TRBJ2-2
TGTGCCAGCAGTGAAGCAAGCTATTTTACAGGGGCCGACACCGGGGAGCTGTTTTTT
CASSEASYFTGADTGELFF
>-|TRBV5-5|TRBJ1-4
TGTGCCAGCAGCACGGCACAAGGAGAGGGAAGGGAAAAACTGTTTTTT
CASSTAQGEGREKLFF
>-|TRBV4-1|TRBJ1-3
TGCGCCAGCAGCCTCAGAGTGGGGAGCTCTGGAAACACCATATATTTT
CASSLRVGSSGNTIYF